These 20 T cell receptor beta chains were all obtained from the same sample, sequenced in a study of CD8 T cells in ankylosing spondylitis. Study outcomes and limitations: A TCR beta motif of about 8 highly homologous variants appeared characteristic of ankylosing spondylitis blood.

From the 5' RACE reads, TCRdb called clonotypes with MiXCR, one entry per CDR3 protein. This table holds about 750,000 distinct CDR3 sequences, roughly 20% found once. Antigen specificity for these receptors is unknown. Sequenced: blood, either unsorted or a sorted T cell fraction (not recorded which). The receptor source for this set is a male donor with ankylosing spondylitis.

The V gene is TRBV2, the J gene TRBJ1-3; D remains ambiguous. Germline CDR1 reads SNHLY; CDR2 reads FYNNEI. The CDR3 spans 15 residues. Deletions cut 8 bases from V and 0 bases from J, with 14 bases between. The chain's CDR3 is CASYLRPFSGNTIYF. The DNA of the CDR3 is TGTGCCAGCTACCTCAGACCTTTCTCTGGAAACACCATATATTTT.

This clonotype was recorded a few times. This sequence joins TRBV5-1 and TRBJ2-1; TRBD2 agrees at 12 bases. This CDR3 contains 15 residues. The V and J ends lost 6 bases and 6 bases, in that order; junction bases with no gene match: 7. Germline assignment: CDR1 SGHRS and CDR2 YFSETQ. CDR3: CASKRTSGTVNEQFF. CDR3 nucleotides: TGCGCCAGCAAGAGGACTAGCGGGACGGTCAATGAGCAGTTCTTC.

This clonotype has more than one count but fewer than ten. This chain uses TRBV4-3 with TRBJ2-2; D is unresolved. From germline, CDR1 is LGHNA and CDR2 YSLEER. This CDR3 contains 15 residues. Trimming stripped 3 bases from V and 2 bases from J, with 10 bases between. The CDR3 bases are TGCGCCAGCAGCCATATGGTCCTTAACACCGGGGAGCTGTTTTTT. It specifies CASSHMVLNTGELFF.

The genes are TRBV7-9 and TRBJ2-3; D is ambiguous. CDR3 length: 14 residues. The V gene lost 2 bases and the J gene lost 2 bases, with 8 bases spanning the gap. In germline, CDR1 is SEHNR, CDR2 FQNEAQ (reference sequence). The CDR3 protein is CASSLRYTTDTQYF. The CDR3 bases are TGTGCCAGCAGCTTACGGTACACCACAGATACGCAGTATTTT. The whole variable domain, remainder taken from reference TRBV7-9 and TRBJ2-3, is DTGVSQNPRHKITKRGQNVTFRCDPISEHNRLYWYRQTLGQGPEFLTYFQNEAQLEKSRLLSDRFSAERPKGSFSTLEIQRTEQGDSAMYLCASSLRYTTDTQYFGPGTRLTVL.

In this sample, this clonotype turned up a few times. In DNA form, the CDR3 reads TGTGCCAGCAGCCGGGACAGGCAGGGCGGGGAGCTGTTTTTT. Translated, it gives CASSRDRQGGELFF. The rearrangement joins TRBV12-3 or TRBV12-4 to TRBJ2-2, with 8 bases lining up with TRBD1. The CDR3 is made up of 14 amino acids. The trim removed 6 bases at V and 7 bases at J, leaving 7 bases unmatched.

This clonotype showed up just a few times. The CDR3 protein is CSVVGQGVTEAFF. In DNA form, the CDR3 reads TGCAGCGTTGTTGGGCAGGGTGTCACTGAAGCTTTCTTT. The chain is built from TRBV29-1 and TRBJ1-1; the D gene is possibly TRBD1 (5 bases). Germline V gene data show CDR1 as SQVTM and CDR2 as ANQGSEA. V was clipped by 4 bases and J by 4 bases, with 13 bases between them. This CDR3 region has 13 residues.

The table lists this clonotype with a few counts. This chain joins TRBV10-3 and TRBJ2-1, with 8 nucleotides matching TRBD1. The CDR3 has 15 amino acids. CDR1 and CDR2 from the germline V gene are ENHRY and SYGVKD. V lost 2 bases, J lost 7 bases, and 7 bases stayed unmatched. The CDR3 reads CAISEGQGAGNEQFF. The CDR3 nucleotides read TGTGCCATCAGTGAGGGGCAGGGGGCGGGGAATGAGCAGTTCTTC.

J is TRBJ2-3 and V is TRBV18; 7 positions agree with TRBD1. Germline V CDR1 and CDR2: KGHSH, LQKENI. The CDR3 is 17 residues long. V lost 5 bases to trimming and J lost 0 bases; unmatched junction nucleotides: 11. The DNA for the CDR3 is TGTGCCAGCTCATCTAGGACAGGACACTCTAGCACAGATACGCAGTATTTT. Translation: CASSSRTGHSSTDTQYF. Based on the CDR3 plus reference TRBV18 and TRBJ2-3, the full variable domain is NAGVMQNPRHLVRRRGQEARLRCSPMKGHSHVYWYRQLPEEGLKFMVYLQKENIIDESGMPKERFSAEFPKEGPSILRIQQVVRGDSAAYFCASSSRTGHSSTDTQYFGPGTRLTVL.

The chain recombines TRBV21-1 with TRBJ2-7. TRBV21-1 is a pseudogene. This CDR3 spans 10 amino acids. The CDR3 nucleotides are TGTGCCAGCCTAACGTCCGAGCAGTACTTC. It codes for CASLTSEQYF.

This clonotype was seen only a few times. The chain carries TRBV20-1 and TRBJ2-7; a possible D gene is TRBD2 (6 bases). Germline V gene sequence: CDR1 DFQATT, CDR2 SNEGSKA (reference sequence). Trimming shortened V by 5 bases and J by 2 bases, and 13 bases separated the two germline ends. The CDR3 sequence is 13 residues long. The CDR3 reads CSAHPGLAYEQYF. For the CDR3, the DNA is TGCAGTGCTCATCCGGGACTGGCCTACGAGCAGTACTTC.

The J gene is TRBJ2-7, the V gene TRBV11-1, with TRBD1 matching 7 bases. Looked up from germline, CDR1 is SGHAT and CDR2 is FQDESV (reference sequence). This CDR3 comprises 16 residues. The trim removed 5 bases at V and 0 bases at J, leaving 10 bases unmatched. In nucleotides, the CDR3 is TGTGCCAGCAGCCCTAGGGGCAGGGGGAGCTCCTACGAGCAGTACTTC. This gives the protein CASSPRGRGSSYEQYF. The variable domain in full, with the rest retrieved from reference TRBV11-1 and TRBJ2-7, is EAEVAQSPRYKITEKSQAVAFWCDPISGHATLYWYRQILGQGPELLVQFQDESVVDDSQLPKDRFSAERLKGVDSTLKIQPAELGDSAMYLCASSPRGRGSSYEQYFGPGTRLTVT.

DNA for the CDR3: TGCGCCAGCAGCCAAGGCGGAAGGGCGGAAAAACTGTTTTTT. It codes for CASSQGGRAEKLFF. The chain combines TRBV4-1 with TRBJ1-4; D is ambiguous. V was cut by 1 base and J by 8 bases, with 11 bases left in between. CDR1 and CDR2 from the germline V gene are MGHRA and YSYEKL. The CDR3 covers 14 residues.

The chain couples TRBV14 to TRBJ1-1, with unresolved D. From germline, CDR1 is SGHDN and CDR2 FVKESK. Trimming pared 3 bases from V and 2 bases from J, leaving 13 bases between. This CDR3 spans 15 amino acids. This CDR3 reads CASSHPVGFNTEAFF. Written as DNA, the CDR3 is TGTGCCAGCAGCCACCCCGTGGGGTTTAACACTGAAGCTTTCTTT.

The chain carries TRBV12-3 or TRBV12-4 and TRBJ2-5; TRBD2 matches at 14 bases. V shed 5 bases, J shed 5 bases, and the junction held 10 bases outside the gene matches. The CDR3 length is 17 residues. CDR3 sequence: CASSPWTSGGPMETQYF. The CDR3 DNA is TGTGCCAGCAGTCCCTGGACTAGCGGGGGGCCGATGGAGACCCAGTACTTC.

This chain connects TRBV7-2 to TRBJ2-1; 7 bases are shared with TRBD2. CDR3 length: 15 residues. The ends lost 5 bases at V and 0 bases at J; junction bases unmatched: 4. Germline V CDR1 and CDR2: SGHTA, FQGNSA. The CDR3: CASSPWGGSYNEQFF. In nucleotides, the CDR3 is TGTGCCAGCAGCCCCTGGGGGGGCTCCTACAATGAGCAGTTCTTC.

This clonotype is medium-sized. The chain has TRBV18 and TRBJ1-5; 9 nucleotides align to TRBD1. This CDR3 is 15 amino acids long. Trimming took 2 bases from V and 2 from J; bases not matched to a gene: 1. Germline-derived CDR1 and CDR2 are KGHSH and LQKENI. This CDR3 is CASSPDRGGNQPQHF. CDR3 in DNA: TGTGCCAGCTCACCAGACAGGGGGGGCAATCAGCCCCAGCATTTT.

In this sample, this clonotype turned up a few times. The rearrangement uses TRBV4-1 and TRBJ2-5; D perhaps matches TRBD2 (6 bases). The CDR3 has 17 residues. Germline CDR1 and CDR2: MGHRA and YSYEKL. Deletions cut 0 bases from V and 5 bases from J, with 19 bases between. CDR3 amino acids: CASSQDIQGGIGETQYF. In DNA, the CDR3 is TGCGCCAGCAGCCAAGATATCCAAGGCGGGATAGGCGAGACCCAGTACTTC.

The chain links TRBV28 to TRBJ2-7, with D tentatively TRBD2 (6 bases). CDR1 MDHEN and CDR2 SYDVKM come from the germline V gene. Trimming left V 7 bases short and J 1 base short, with 17 bases between. The CDR3 loop spans 15 amino acids. The CDR3 is CASTAPAGSSYEQYF. Written as DNA, the CDR3 is TGTGCCAGCACCGCCCCGGCGGGAAGTTCCTACGAGCAGTACTTC.

The chain is built from TRBV5-1 and TRBJ2-5; 10 nucleotides agree with TRBD1. Germline values: CDR1 SGHRS, CDR2 YFSETQ. The junction had 2 bases not matched to a gene; V was cut back by 0 bases and J by 3 bases. The CDR3 extends over 15 amino acids. Here the CDR3 DNA reads TGCGCCAGCAGCTTGGCTGGGACAGGGGAAGAGACCCAGTACTTC. It codes for CASSLAGTGEETQYF.

The chain uses TRBV5-5 and TRBJ2-1, with 7 bases lining up with TRBD1. The CDR3 runs 16 residues. V gave up 0 bases and J gave up 9 bases; unmatched junction bases: 12. Germline V gene data show CDR1 as SGHKS and CDR2 as YYEKEE (reference sequence). The CDR3 DNA reads as TGTGCCAGCAGCTTGGGCTCGGGACAGTTAAGCGGTGAGCAGTTCTTC. It specifies CASSLGSGQLSGEQFF.